This T cell receptor (beta chain) was obtained from a study of blood T cell repertoires in COVID-19. Turning to the study itself: Specimens from acute and convalescent COVID-19 originated in the United States, Italy and Spain.

As handled by the study authors: Amplification of reference gene primers provided the estimated nucleated cell counts. The method was immunoSEQ multiplex PCR; TCRdb's version includes in-frame clones alone and lacks a portion of them. V and J calls plus clone size are reproduced from that table; the DNA served to infer D and trimming. The data show around 110,000 clones, more than 80% seen once. Germline V lookup: CDR1 LNHNV, CDR2 YYDKDF (reference sequence). The CDR3 contains 16 residues. The V and J ends lost 1 base and 5 bases respectively, with 14 bases between them. This sequence joins TRBV15 and TRBJ1-4; TRBD1 is a possible D gene (6 bases). Material for sequencing was peripheral blood. This TCR came from a man aged 40-49 years with acute or convalescent COVID-19. The CDR3 DNA reads as TGTGCCACCAGCAGAGGAGCAGGGGCTGGGAATGAAAAACTGTTTTTT. Translated, it gives CATSRGAGAGNEKLFF.